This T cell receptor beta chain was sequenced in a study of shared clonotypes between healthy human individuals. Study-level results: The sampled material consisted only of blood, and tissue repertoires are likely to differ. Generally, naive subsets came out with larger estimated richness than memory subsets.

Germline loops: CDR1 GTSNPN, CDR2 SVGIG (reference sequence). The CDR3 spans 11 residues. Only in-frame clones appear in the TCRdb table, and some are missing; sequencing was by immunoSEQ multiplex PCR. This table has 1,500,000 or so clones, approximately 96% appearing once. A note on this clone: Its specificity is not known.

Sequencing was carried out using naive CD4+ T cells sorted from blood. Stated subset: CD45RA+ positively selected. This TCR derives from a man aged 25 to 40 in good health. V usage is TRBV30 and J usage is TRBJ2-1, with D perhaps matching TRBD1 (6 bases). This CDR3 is CARGTPNEQFF. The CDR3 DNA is TGTGCTAGGGGGACACCCAATGAGCAGTTCTTC.